The 14 T cell receptor beta chains reported below all come from one sample, sequenced in a study of blood T cell repertoires in COVID-19. TCRdb's table, derived via immunoSEQ multiplex PCR, lists solely in-frame clones and lacks some. Of around 310,000 clones detected, 88% appear once; the ten largest clones hold about 4.7%. Sequencing was performed on PBMCs or T cells enriched from blood (not recorded which). All receptors derive from a man in his thirties or forties who had recovered from COVID-19.

The CDR3, as DNA: TGCGCCAGCAGCTTGGCAGGGATGAACACTGAAGCTTTCTTT. Translation gives CASSLAGMNTEAFF. This chain links TRBV5-1 with TRBJ1-1, with a possible D match to TRBD1 (5 bases). Germline assignment: CDR1 SGHRS and CDR2 YFSETQ. There are 14 residues in the CDR3. Trimming left V 0 bases short and J 0 bases short, with 6 bases between.

The chain carries TRBV28 and TRBJ2-1; 8 nucleotides agree with TRBD2. CDR1 and CDR2 (germline): MDHEN, SYDVKM. V was pared by 6 bases and J by 3 bases, with 13 bases of the junction left unmatched. The CDR3 has 17 residues. CDR3 loop: CASSAPGGGVNYNEQFF. DNA for the CDR3: TGTGCCAGCAGCGCCCCGGGAGGGGGGGTGAACTACAATGAGCAGTTCTTC.

The chain carries TRBV7-9 and TRBJ2-1; the D is unclear. The CDR3 consists of 18 residues. The germline CDR1 and CDR2 sequences are SEHNR and FQNEAQ (reference sequence). The V gene lost 5 bases and the J gene lost 0 bases, with 20 bases spanning the gap. The CDR3 spells CASSPSPAHGVSYNEQFF. CDR3 coding DNA: TGTGCCAGCAGCCCTAGTCCCGCCCATGGCGTCTCCTACAATGAGCAGTTCTTC.

This clone was detected once. The chain's CDR3 is CASSLTGMWGNTIYF. Written as DNA, the CDR3 is TGTGCCAGCAGCCTGACAGGGATGTGGGGAAACACCATATATTTT. This chain joins TRBV11-2 and TRBJ1-3; 7 bases map to TRBD1. There are 15 residues in the CDR3. The trim removed 5 bases at V and 4 bases at J, leaving 8 bases unmatched. Germline CDR1 is SGHAT and CDR2 is FQNNGV.

The chain joins TRBV6-2 or TRBV6-3 to TRBJ2-4; D not resolved. The germline CDR1 and CDR2 sequences are MNHEY and SVGEGT. The CDR3 sequence is 19 residues long. Trimming removed 0 bases at V and 0 bases at J, with 18 bases between. The CDR3 coding sequence is TGTGCCAGCAGTTACTCCTACAGTGCCCAATTACTAGCCAAAAACATTCAGTACTTC. It encodes CASSYSYSAQLLAKNIQYF.

The genes are TRBV5-6 and TRBJ1-1; D might be TRBD1 (6 bases). Per the germline V gene, CDR1 is SGHDT and CDR2 is YYEEEE. CDR3 length equals 14 residues. Trimming took off 3 bases at V and 5 bases at J, with 14 bases between the two ends. The CDR3 nucleotides are TGTGCCAGCAGCTCCACTAACAGGGAAACTGAAGCTTTCTTT. Translating gives CASSSTNRETEAFF.

The J gene is TRBJ1-6, the V gene TRBV6-1, with TRBD1 matching over 8 bases. Germline CDR1 MNHNS, CDR2 SASEGT. V shed 4 bases, J shed 3 bases, and the junction held 5 bases outside the gene matches. The CDR3 loop spans 16 amino acids. Written as DNA, the CDR3 is TGTGCCAGCAGTGTTTGGGACAGGAGCTATAATTCACCCCTCCACTTT. Its protein is CASSVWDRSYNSPLHF.

This clone was seen only once. V and J are TRBV29-1 and TRBJ1-5; 9 bases line up with TRBD1. This CDR3 is built from 14 residues. Unmatched junction bases numbered 2, after V lost 4 bases and J lost 1 base. CDR1 SQVTM and CDR2 ANQGSEA come from the germline V gene. CDR3 amino acids: CSVATGGSNQPQHF. As DNA, the CDR3 is TGCAGCGTTGCAACAGGGGGCAGCAATCAGCCCCAGCATTTT.

The J gene is TRBJ2-1, the V gene TRBV14, with TRBD2 matching 13 bases. V trimming: 4 bases; J trimming: 9 bases; junction bases outside the gene matches: 6. The CDR3 has 15 amino acids. Germline V CDR1 and CDR2: SGHDN, FVKESK. This chain's CDR3 is CASSRRTSGGGEQFF. CDR3 DNA sequence: TGTGCCAGCAGCCGACGGACTAGCGGGGGTGGTGAGCAGTTCTTC.

This chain uses TRBV15 with TRBJ2-3; 9 bases match TRBD1. Germline-derived CDR1 and CDR2 are LNHNV and YYDKDF (reference sequence). The CDR3 extends over 14 amino acids. V gave up 6 bases and J gave up 6 bases; unmatched junction bases: 7. In DNA form, the CDR3 reads TGTGCCACCAGGGAGACAGGGGGGACGGATACGCAGTATTTT. Its translation: CATRETGGTDTQYF.

V gene TRBV19 combines with J gene TRBJ2-1; the D gene is possibly TRBD1 (6 bases). V lost 6 bases and J 7 bases, leaving 13 bases between the germline ends. CDR3 length: 13 residues. Germline V CDR1 and CDR2: LNHDA, SQIVND (reference sequence). The CDR3 reads CASSPDSGNEQFF. In DNA, the CDR3 is TGTGCCAGTAGCCCGGACAGTGGGAATGAGCAGTTCTTC.

This sequence joins TRBV7-2 and TRBJ2-7; 13 bases agree with TRBD2. With V trimmed by 5 bases and J by 4 bases, 5 bases remained unmatched. The CDR3 sequence is 15 residues long. CDR1 SGHTA and CDR2 FQGNSA come from the germline V gene. In nucleotides, the CDR3 is TGTGCCAGCAGCATACTAGCGGGGGGGCCGTACGAGCAGTACTTC. Translating gives CASSILAGGPYEQYF.

V usage is TRBV18 and J usage is TRBJ1-1, with 7 bases aligning to TRBD1. This CDR3 comprises 15 residues. Germline V gene data show CDR1 as KGHSH and CDR2 as LQKENI. V gave up 3 bases and J gave up 0 bases; unmatched junction bases: 4. The CDR3: CASSPGQEMNTEAFF. The CDR3 DNA reads TGTGCCAGCTCACCCGGACAGGAGATGAACACTGAAGCTTTCTTT.

This clone was observed once. The J gene is TRBJ2-3, the V gene TRBV5-1; 9 bases fit TRBD2. After removal of 4 bases from V and 2 bases from J, the junction contained 8 bases not matched to a gene. The length of the CDR3 is 16 residues. Germline V gives CDR1 SGHRS, CDR2 YFSETQ. This chain's CDR3 is CASSTLAGSTTDTQYF. CDR3 DNA: TGCGCCAGCAGCACCCTAGCGGGGTCTACCACAGATACGCAGTATTTT.